The following is a T cell receptor (beta chain) sequence with its context. Its matching antigen is unknown. Naive-designated CD8 cells lacked CD45RO, were positively enriched for CCR7, and omitted terminally differentiated effector memory CD45RA+ cells. The data were obtained in a study of shared clonotypes between healthy human individuals. The CDR3 is made up of 14 amino acids. V was pared by 6 bases and J by 5 bases, with 6 bases of the junction left unmatched. Germline V gives CDR1 SQVTM, CDR2 ANQGSEA. Overall study findings and caveats: The low donor count limited represented genetic and exposure-history diversity. Clonotypes not shared had lower generation probabilities than those common to all four donors.

TCRdb's table, derived via immunoSEQ multiplex PCR, lists solely in-frame clones and lacks some. This table holds some 600,000 clones, approximately 96% found once. The source is a woman aged 30 to 39 in good health. The V gene is TRBV29-1, the J gene TRBJ2-5, with 13 bases matching TRBD2. The sample comprised naive CD8+ T cells sorted from blood. CDR3 nucleotide sequence: TGCAGCGTCATACTAGCGGGAGGGCCGGAGACCCAGTACTTC. This sequence encodes CSVILAGGPETQYF.